This T cell receptor beta chain was recorded in a study of blood T cell repertoires in COVID-19. Study-wide context: The origin of the acute and convalescent COVID-19 samples was the United States, Italy and Spain. T cells, B-cell-depleted T cells, or PBMCs provided the cDNA or gDNA that served as material.

Only a few counts were recorded for this clone. V lost 4 bases to trimming and J lost 4 bases; unmatched junction nucleotides: 5. The CDR3 loop spans 14 amino acids. The germline CDR1 and CDR2 sequences are SGHDT and YYEEEE. Authors' methods: How many nucleated cells were present was estimated from reference gene primer amplification. Libraries were prepared by immunoSEQ multiplex PCR; TCRdb keeps only in-frame clonotypes and omits some of them. The D gene and trimming were derived from the DNA, and the V and J assignments and clone size from that table. The repertoire consists of about 260,000 clones, with about 89% occurring once and the leading ten covering approximately 1.5%.

The sample comprised peripheral blood. This sequence was found in a woman aged 40 to 49 who had recovered from COVID-19. The V and J genes are TRBV5-6 and TRBJ1-2; 9 positions match TRBD1. Here the CDR3 DNA reads TGTGCCAGCAGCCCCGGGACAGGGACCTATGGCTACACCTTC. Translated: CASSPGTGTYGYTF.